Shown below are 3 T cell receptor beta chains from a single sample sequenced in a study of control samples from healthy donors and cancer patients. Using immunoSEQ multiplex PCR, the repertoire was profiled, and TCRdb retains in-frame clones only, with some absent. The sample carries about 76,000 clones, around 86% recorded once. The specimen sequenced was PBMCs. These receptor sequences come from a woman aged 45-65 years with colorectal cancer.

This clone was recorded once. Written as DNA, the CDR3 is TGTGCCAGCAGCTTATTGGGGGGGTATGGAAACACCATATATTTT. It translates to CASSLLGGYGNTIYF. This chain connects TRBV7-3 to TRBJ1-3; a possible D gene is TRBD1 (5 bases). The CDR3 sequence is 15 residues long. Germline assignment: CDR1 SGHTA and CDR2 FQGTGA. Trimming removed 2 bases from V and 3 bases from J, with 11 bases in between.

The chain recombines TRBV30 with TRBJ1-5; the match to TRBD1 covers 9 bases. The junction had 7 bases not matched to a gene; V was cut back by 5 bases and J by 8 bases. The CDR3 is made up of 13 amino acids. The germline CDR1 and CDR2 sequences are GTSNPN and SVGIG (reference sequence). CDR3 DNA: TGTGCCTGGGATGCGGGACAGGGTGAGCCCCAGCATTTT. Residues: CAWDAGQGEPQHF.

V usage is TRBV6-6 and J usage is TRBJ1-2; TRBD1 matches 7 bases. The CDR3 has 13 residues. After removal of 2 bases from V and 6 bases from J, the junction contained 3 bases not matched to a gene. Germline V gives CDR1 MNHNY, CDR2 SVGAGI (reference sequence). The CDR3 sequence: CASSYRQGDGYTF. The CDR3 DNA follows: TGTGCCAGCAGTTACAGGCAGGGGGATGGCTACACCTTC.